A single sample gave rise to the 4 T cell receptor beta chains below, sequenced in a study of blood T cell repertoires in COVID-19. Method: immunoSEQ multiplex PCR; TCRdb's copy keeps in-frame clones and lacks some. The table lists more than 95,000 clones, approximately 80% of them singletons. Sequenced: peripheral blood. All receptors derive from a man between 45 and 60 years old with acute or convalescent COVID-19.

The V gene is TRBV11-2, the J gene TRBJ2-3, with D possibly matching TRBD1 (7 bases). Germline V gene data show CDR1 as SGHAT and CDR2 as FQNNGV. V lost 4 bases and J 5 bases, leaving 13 bases between the germline ends. There are 14 residues in the CDR3. The CDR3 protein is CASSSTGEEDTQYF. DNA for the CDR3: TGTGCCAGCAGCTCCACAGGGGAGGAAGATACGCAGTATTTT.

The rearrangement joins TRBV29-1 to TRBJ1-2; 11 nucleotides agree with TRBD1. The germline CDR1 and CDR2 sequences are SQVTM and ANQGSEA. CDR3 length: 15 residues. Trimming cost V 4 bases and J 3 bases; bases outside gene matches: 7. CDR3 protein: CSVGGRTGGDYGYTF. DNA of the CDR3: TGCAGCGTTGGGGGCCGGACAGGGGGCGACTATGGCTACACCTTC.

V gene TRBV5-1 combines with J gene TRBJ2-7; D is ambiguous. The CDR3 has 13 residues. Germline CDR1 SGHRS, CDR2 YFSETQ. V dropped 4 bases and J dropped 2 bases, with 10 bases sitting between them. The CDR3 coding sequence is TGCGCCAGCAGCCTGGCAGTTGCCTACGAGCAGTACTTC. Its protein product is CASSLAVAYEQYF.

The genes are TRBV5-1 and TRBJ2-3, with D uncertain. V lost 2 bases and J 5 bases, leaving 6 bases between the germline ends. There are 12 residues in the CDR3. Germline V gene lookup returns CDR1 SGHRS and CDR2 YFSETQ. Here the CDR3 reads CASSFSGDTQYF. The DNA for the CDR3 is TGCGCCAGCAGCTTTAGTGGAGATACGCAGTATTTT.